The rows below give T cell receptor beta chains drawn from one sample of a study of shared clonotypes between healthy human individuals. TCRdb's table, derived via immunoSEQ multiplex PCR, lists solely in-frame clones and lacks some. The table lists more than 1,200,000 clones, approximately 98.5% of them singletons. The sample taken for sequencing was naive CD4+ T cells sorted from blood. Every receptor here comes from a man aged 25-45 years in good health. Both conserved end residues are part of each CDR3. The order of the fields is V gene, clone size, D gene, J gene, CDR3 DNA, CDR3 protein. A D gene is named only where the DNA matches it firmly. Clone size is shown for a subset of rows, as once, few, many or a class of expanded clone.

V: TRBV11-2
size: NA
D: NA
J: TRBJ1-5
DNA: TGTGCCAGCCGAAGACAGGAATATCAGCCCCAGCATTTT
CDR3: CASRRQEYQPQHF

V: TRBV9
size: NA
D: TRBD1
J: TRBJ1-1
DNA: TGTGCCAGCAGCGTTATCGACAGGGGGACTGAAGCTTTCTTT
CDR3: CASSVIDRGTEAFF

V: TRBV5-1
size: NA
D: NA
J: TRBJ2-1
DNA: TGCGCCAGCAGCTACCCTTTAGGGACCGTCTGGGGCAATGAGCAGTTCTTC
CDR3: CASSYPLGTVWGNEQFF

V: TRBV9
size: NA
D: NA
J: TRBJ2-3
DNA: TGTGCCAGCAGCGTCGGGGCGTCCGGCACAGATACGCAGTATTTT
CDR3: CASSVGASGTDTQYF

V: TRBV7-2
size: NA
D: NA
J: TRBJ2-3
DNA: TGTGCCAGCAGCTTAGCGCGGGGCTCCACAGATACGCAGTATTTT
CDR3: CASSLARGSTDTQYF

V: TRBV11-2
size: NA
D: TRBD2
J: TRBJ2-7
DNA: TGTGCCAGCAGCCTAGGACTAGCGAGCTACGAGCAGTACTTC
CDR3: CASSLGLASYEQYF

V: TRBV6-5
size: NA
D: NA
J: TRBJ2-5
DNA: TGTGCCAGCAGTTATCTGACTCAAGAGACCCAGTACTTC
CDR3: CASSYLTQETQYF

V: TRBV6-1
size: NA
D: TRBD2
J: TRBJ2-3
DNA: TGTGCCAGCAGTATGGGACTAGCGGCAGATACGCAGTATTTT
CDR3: CASSMGLAADTQYF

V: TRBV28
size: NA
D: TRBD1
J: TRBJ2-2
DNA: TGTGCCAGCATCCCACCGGTGGGACAGGGGATCACCGGGGAGCTGTTTTTT
CDR3: CASIPPVGQGITGELFF

V: TRBV29-1
size: once
D: TRBD2
J: TRBJ2-7
DNA: TGCAGCGTTGGGGGGGCTAGCGGGAGTAAAGCCTACGAGCAGTACTTC
CDR3: CSVGGASGSKAYEQYF

V: TRBV5-4
size: NA
D: NA
J: TRBJ2-7
DNA: TGTGCCAGCAGCAGGGGTTTAGGCTCCTACGAGCAGTACTTC
CDR3: CASSRGLGSYEQYF

V: TRBV29-1
size: NA
D: NA
J: TRBJ2-1
DNA: TGCAGCGTTGCTCGGTCTTACAATGAGCAGTTCTTC
CDR3: CSVARSYNEQFF

V: TRBV6-1
size: NA
D: NA
J: TRBJ2-1
DNA: TGTGCCAGCAGGCGCCAGAATGAGCAGTTCTTC
CDR3: CASRRQNEQFF

V: TRBV7-2
size: NA
D: NA
J: TRBJ2-7
DNA: TGTGCCAGCAGCTTAGGACTCGCCTACGAGCAGTACTTC
CDR3: CASSLGLAYEQYF

V: TRBV21-1
size: NA
D: NA
J: TRBJ1-5
DNA: TGTGCCAGCAGCAAAGCTAGGGGGGCGATACGGGATAGACGTCAGCCCCAGCATTTT
CDR3: CASSKARGAIRDRRQPQHF

V: TRBV2
size: NA
D: NA
J: TRBJ1-2
DNA: TGTGCCAGCAAGGAGGGAGCTAACTATGGCTACACCTTC
CDR3: CASKEGANYGYTF

V: TRBV25-1
size: NA
D: TRBD1
J: TRBJ2-7
DNA: TGTGCCAGCGGGACAGGGGTCTCCTACGAGCAGTACTTC
CDR3: CASGTGVSYEQYF

V: TRBV6-5
size: NA
D: NA
J: TRBJ1-2
DNA: TGTGCCAGCAGTTACAGGCAGAACTATGGCTACACCTTC
CDR3: CASSYRQNYGYTF

V: TRBV9
size: NA
D: NA
J: TRBJ2-3
DNA: TGTGCCAGCAGCGTAGGGGGAGGGGGCTTGGCAGATACGCAGTATTTT
CDR3: CASSVGGGGLADTQYF

V: TRBV5-1
size: NA
D: TRBD1
J: TRBJ1-1
DNA: TGCGCCAGCAGCTCGGACAGGGCGAACACTGAAGCTTTCTTT
CDR3: CASSSDRANTEAFF

V: TRBV7-6
size: NA
D: NA
J: TRBJ2-3
DNA: TGTGCCAGCAGCTTTTCAGATACGCAGTATTTT
CDR3: CASSFSDTQYF

V: TRBV5-1
size: once
D: NA
J: TRBJ2-1
DNA: TGCGCCAGCAGCTCATCTAGACAGGGAGGCAATGAGCAGTTCTTC
CDR3: CASSSSRQGGNEQFF

V: TRBV6-1
size: few
D: NA
J: TRBJ2-7
DNA: TGTGCCAGCAGTGAATCACGGTACGAGCAGTACTTC
CDR3: CASSESRYEQYF

V: TRBV5-1
size: NA
D: TRBD1
J: TRBJ1-4
DNA: TGCGCCAGCACCGACATGACAGGGAGTAATGAAAAACTGTTTTTT
CDR3: CASTDMTGSNEKLFF

V: TRBV2
size: NA
D: NA
J: TRBJ1-2
DNA: TGTGCCAGCAGTCCGCGAGTGGGAAACAGCTATGGCTACACCTTC
CDR3: CASSPRVGNSYGYTF

V: TRBV14
size: NA
D: TRBD2
J: TRBJ2-1
DNA: TGTGCCAGCAGCCACTTCAAGGGGAGGGTTGCCCCCTACAATGAGCAGTTCTTC
CDR3: CASSHFKGRVAPYNEQFF

V: TRBV6-5
size: NA
D: TRBD1
J: TRBJ2-7
DNA: TGTGCCTGCCACGGGACAGCATCCTACGAGCAGTACTTC
CDR3: CACHGTASYEQYF

V: TRBV30
size: NA
D: TRBD2
J: TRBJ2-7
DNA: TGTGCCTGGAGGGCAGCGGGAGGTAACTCTAACGAGCAGTACTTC
CDR3: CAWRAAGGNSNEQYF

V: TRBV7-2
size: NA
D: NA
J: TRBJ1-1
DNA: TGTGCCAGCAGCTTAGCGGGACGCGGAGCTTTCTTT
CDR3: CASSLAGRGAFF

V: TRBV5-1
size: NA
D: TRBD1
J: TRBJ2-7
DNA: TGCGCCAGCAGCTGGGGACAGGGGGGCGAGCAGTACTTC
CDR3: CASSWGQGGEQYF

V: TRBV5-1
size: NA
D: TRBD1
J: TRBJ2-2
DNA: TGCGCCAGCAGCCAGGCCACCGGGACAGGGTCCGCCGGGGAGCTGTTTTTT
CDR3: CASSQATGTGSAGELFF

V: TRBV4-3
size: NA
D: TRBD1
J: TRBJ2-6
DNA: TGCGCCAGCAGCCAAGATGGAAGGACAGGGGCTGGGGCCAACGTCCTGACTTTC
CDR3: CASSQDGRTGAGANVLTF

V: TRBV30
size: NA
D: NA
J: TRBJ2-5
DNA: TGTGCCTGGAGTGTCACAGGCCGGGAGACCCAGTACTTC
CDR3: CAWSVTGRETQYF

V: TRBV18
size: NA
D: NA
J: TRBJ2-7
DNA: TGTGCCAGCTCGAAAGAACAGGGTTGGTACGAGCAGTACTTC
CDR3: CASSKEQGWYEQYF

V: TRBV5-1
size: NA
D: TRBD1
J: TRBJ1-3
DNA: TGCGCCAGCAGCTTGGGGCCCTCGACAGGGGCTGGAAACACCATATATTTT
CDR3: CASSLGPSTGAGNTIYF

V: TRBV11-2
size: once
D: NA
J: TRBJ1-1
DNA: TGTGCCAGCAGCTTAGAGCCCCTCTTGAACACTGAAGCTTTCTTT
CDR3: CASSLEPLLNTEAFF

V: TRBV5-5
size: NA
D: TRBD2
J: TRBJ2-1
DNA: TGTGCCAGCAGCTTGGGACTAGCGGGAGGTTCGACCTACAATGAGCAGTTCTTC
CDR3: CASSLGLAGGSTYNEQFF

V: TRBV7-8
size: NA
D: TRBD2
J: TRBJ2-2
DNA: TGTGCCAGCAGCCCCTTTGGGGGAGGGGTAACGAACACCGGGGAGCTGTTTTTT
CDR3: CASSPFGGGVTNTGELFF

V: TRBV19
size: NA
D: TRBD1
J: TRBJ1-4
DNA: TGTGCCAGTAGTTTTCGACAGGGGACTAATGAAAAACTGTTTTTT
CDR3: CASSFRQGTNEKLFF

V: TRBV30
size: NA
D: TRBD1
J: TRBJ1-5
DNA: TGTGCCTGGAGTTCTCAGGGGACAGGGGACCAGCCCCAGCATTTT
CDR3: CAWSSQGTGDQPQHF

V: TRBV4-2
size: NA
D: TRBD2
J: TRBJ2-2
DNA: TGTGCCAGCAGCCAAGATAGCCAGCGGGAGGCCTCGAACACCGGGGAGCTGTTTTTT
CDR3: CASSQDSQREASNTGELFF

V: TRBV7-6
size: NA
D: NA
J: TRBJ2-5
DNA: TGTGCCAGCAACCTAAGAGTGCAGGAATCGGAGACCCAGTACTTC
CDR3: CASNLRVQESETQYF

V: TRBV6-6
size: NA
D: TRBD2
J: TRBJ2-1
DNA: TGTGCCAGCAGTTACTCTAGCGGGAGATTCGGCAATGAGCAGTTCTTC
CDR3: CASSYSSGRFGNEQFF

V: TRBV18
size: once
D: TRBD1
J: TRBJ1-3
DNA: TGTGCCAGCTCACCACAAAATCGGGACAGCTCTGGAAACACCATATATTTT
CDR3: CASSPQNRDSSGNTIYF

V: TRBV14
size: NA
D: TRBD1
J: TRBJ1-2
DNA: TGTGCCAGCAGCCAGGCCGGGACAGGGACTTATGGCTACACCTTC
CDR3: CASSQAGTGTYGYTF

V: TRBV29-1
size: NA
D: TRBD2
J: TRBJ2-1
DNA: TGCAGCGTTGATTCTAGCGGGATATACAATGAGCAGTTCTTC
CDR3: CSVDSSGIYNEQFF

V: TRBV7-7
size: NA
D: TRBD1
J: TRBJ1-1
DNA: TGTGCTAGCAGCAGGGACAGGAACACTGAAGCTTTCTTT
CDR3: CASSRDRNTEAFF

V: TRBV6-1
size: NA
D: NA
J: TRBJ1-4
DNA: TGTGCCAGCAGCTTCGACAGAGGCGTTAATGAAAAACTGTTTTTT
CDR3: CASSFDRGVNEKLFF

V: TRBV29-1
size: NA
D: NA
J: TRBJ1-2
DNA: TGCAGCGTTGTAGACAGCAATGGCTACACCTTC
CDR3: CSVVDSNGYTF

V: TRBV11-1
size: NA
D: NA
J: TRBJ2-7
DNA: TGTGCCAGCAGCCCCGTGGGACTCGAGGGACCGCAGTACTTC
CDR3: CASSPVGLEGPQYF

V: TRBV29-1
size: NA
D: NA
J: TRBJ2-1
DNA: TGCAGCGTTGAAGATCCGACTCGACAGGACAATGAGCAGTTCTTC
CDR3: CSVEDPTRQDNEQFF

V: TRBV18
size: NA
D: NA
J: TRBJ2-3
DNA: TGTGCCAGCTCACCGACTTACCAGCACCTGCAGTATTTT
CDR3: CASSPTYQHLQYF

V: TRBV9
size: NA
D: NA
J: TRBJ2-1
DNA: TGTGCCAGCAGCGTAGGTCATCGGACAACCGCCCATGAGCAGTTCTTC
CDR3: CASSVGHRTTAHEQFF

V: TRBV6-5
size: NA
D: NA
J: TRBJ2-7
DNA: TGTGCCAGCAGTTACGGGCAGGAGCAGTACTTC
CDR3: CASSYGQEQYF

V: TRBV11-3
size: NA
D: NA
J: TRBJ2-7
DNA: TGTGCCAGCAGCGTGCGGAGATCCTACGAGCAGTACTTC
CDR3: CASSVRRSYEQYF